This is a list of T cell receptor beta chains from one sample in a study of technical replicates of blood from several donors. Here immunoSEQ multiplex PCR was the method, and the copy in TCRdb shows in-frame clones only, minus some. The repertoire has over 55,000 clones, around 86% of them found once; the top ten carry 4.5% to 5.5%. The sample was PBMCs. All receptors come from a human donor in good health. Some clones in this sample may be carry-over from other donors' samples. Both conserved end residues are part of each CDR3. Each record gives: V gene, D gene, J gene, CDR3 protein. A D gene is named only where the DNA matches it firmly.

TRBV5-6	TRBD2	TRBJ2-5	CASSLLSSGLVKETQYF
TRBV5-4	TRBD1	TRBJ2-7	CASSLDRGEQYF
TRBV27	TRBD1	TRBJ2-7	CASSLFTGTGIYEQYF
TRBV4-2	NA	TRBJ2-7	CASSQAALARSSYEQYF
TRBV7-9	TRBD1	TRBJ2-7	CASSGPGQGYEQYF
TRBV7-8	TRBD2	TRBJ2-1	CASRLAGSGDEQFF
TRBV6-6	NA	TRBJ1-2	CASSYAGDYGYTF
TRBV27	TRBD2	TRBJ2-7	CASSLSAGGPGVGSYEQYF
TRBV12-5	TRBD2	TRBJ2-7	CASGLTMGAGVTQNF
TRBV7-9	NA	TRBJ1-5	CASSPSGLSNQPQHF
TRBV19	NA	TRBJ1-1	CASSNTGTGGTEAFF
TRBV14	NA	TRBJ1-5	CASSQGGNHQPQHF
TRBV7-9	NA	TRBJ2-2	CASSSARAGELFF
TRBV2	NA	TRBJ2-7	CASSDRQRSSYEQYF
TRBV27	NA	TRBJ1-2	CASSLSAEVYGYTF
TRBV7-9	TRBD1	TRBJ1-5	CASSTTGGWQPQHF
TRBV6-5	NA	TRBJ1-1	CASNRDTEAFF
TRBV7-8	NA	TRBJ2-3	CASSPYAGTSTDTQYF
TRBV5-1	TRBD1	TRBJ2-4	CASSRGQINIQYF
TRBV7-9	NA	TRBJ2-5	CASSPRSGGWETQYF
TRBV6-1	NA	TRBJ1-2	CASGGIKAVYGYTF
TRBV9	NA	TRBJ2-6	CASSVGGQRSGANVLTF
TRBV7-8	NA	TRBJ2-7	CASSIGGYAQYF
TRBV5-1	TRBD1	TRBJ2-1	CASSRTGGIDEQFF
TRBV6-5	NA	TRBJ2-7	CASSYVAVPYEQYF
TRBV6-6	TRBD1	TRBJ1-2	CASSSQQGVHGYTF
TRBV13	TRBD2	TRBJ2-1	CASSHTQASGINEQFF
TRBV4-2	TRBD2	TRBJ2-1	CASSVSGRAREQFF
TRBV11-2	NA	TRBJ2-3	CASSSHRGPRGGTQYF
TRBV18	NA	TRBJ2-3	CASSPLQGTDTQYF
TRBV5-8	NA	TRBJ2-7	CASSRGVALYEQYF
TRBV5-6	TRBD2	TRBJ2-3	CASSWGGDSSDTQYF
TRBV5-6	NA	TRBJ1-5	CASNTGGSNQPQHF
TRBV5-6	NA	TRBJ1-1	CASRDSGTIYTEAFF
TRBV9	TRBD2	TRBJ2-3	CASSGTSGGPLNTDTQYF
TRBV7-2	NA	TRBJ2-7	CASSSRADYEQYF
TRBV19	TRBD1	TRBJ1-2	CAISDRAYGYTF
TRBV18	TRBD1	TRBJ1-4	CASSSTGGATNEKLFF
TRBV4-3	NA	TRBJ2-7	CASRRRGGARLREQYF
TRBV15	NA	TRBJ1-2	CATSREAGHSYGYTF
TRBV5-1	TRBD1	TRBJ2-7	CASSPGTEGSEQYF
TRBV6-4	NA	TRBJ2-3	CASSDSASTDTQYF
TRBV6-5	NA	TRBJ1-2	CASSYLPGTYGYTF
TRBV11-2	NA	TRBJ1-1	CASSLNAGYTEAFF
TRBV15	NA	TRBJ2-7	CATSRSPRDYEQYF
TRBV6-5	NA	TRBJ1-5	CASSPEGAVNQPQHF
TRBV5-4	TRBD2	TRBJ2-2	CASSLGGANTGELFF
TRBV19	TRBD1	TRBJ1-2	CASSPWTGEGSYGYTF
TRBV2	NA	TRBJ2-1	CASRHRVSYNEQFF
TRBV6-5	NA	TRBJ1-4	CASSYGDTWANEKLFF
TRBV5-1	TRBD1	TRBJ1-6	CASSFRRGDSPLHF
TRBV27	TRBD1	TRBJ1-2	CASSLDGTGGNYGYTF
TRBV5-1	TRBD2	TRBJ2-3	CASSPRPSGSSTDTQYF
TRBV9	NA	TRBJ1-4	CASSVGGLNEKLFF